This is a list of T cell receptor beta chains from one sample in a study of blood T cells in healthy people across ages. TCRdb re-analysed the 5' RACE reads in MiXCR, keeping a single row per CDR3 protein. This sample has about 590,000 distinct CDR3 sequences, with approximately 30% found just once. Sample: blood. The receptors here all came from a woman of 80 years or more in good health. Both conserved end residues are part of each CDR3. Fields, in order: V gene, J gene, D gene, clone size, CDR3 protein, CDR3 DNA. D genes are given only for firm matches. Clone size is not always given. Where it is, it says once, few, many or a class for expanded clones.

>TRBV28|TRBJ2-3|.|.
CASNARGDQRGTQYF
TGTGCCAGCAATGCACGCGGGGACCAACGGGGTACGCAGTATTTT
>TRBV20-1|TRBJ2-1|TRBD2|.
CSARPGLAGNEQFF
TGCAGTGCCCGACCGGGACTAGCGGGTAATGAGCAGTTCTTC
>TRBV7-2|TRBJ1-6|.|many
CASSLVRESPLHF
TGTGCCAGCAGCTTGGTCAGGGAATCACCCCTCCACTTT
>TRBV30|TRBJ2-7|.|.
CAWSVNQHSSYNEQYF
TGTGCCTGGAGTGTCAACCAGCATAGCTCCTACAATGAGCAGTACTTC
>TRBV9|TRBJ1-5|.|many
CASSADGGWQPQHF
TGTGCCAGCAGCGCGGACGGGGGGTGGCAGCCCCAGCATTTT
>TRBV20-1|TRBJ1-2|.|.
CGARVREGYGYIF
TGTGGTGCTAGGGTCAGGGAGGGCTATGGCTACATCTTC
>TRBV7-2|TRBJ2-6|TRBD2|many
CASSLVSGGVLGANVLTF
TGTGCCAGCAGCTTAGTGAGCGGGGGAGTGCTCGGGGCCAACGTCCTGACTTTC
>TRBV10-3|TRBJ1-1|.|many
CAISLQGLGNTEAFF
TGTGCCATCAGTCTCCAGGGGCTAGGGAACACTGAAGCTTTCTTT
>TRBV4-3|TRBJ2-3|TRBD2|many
CASSRQWKRGSADTQYF
TGCGCCAGCAGCCGCCAGTGGAAGCGGGGGAGTGCAGATACGCAGTATTTT
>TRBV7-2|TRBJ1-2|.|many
CASSLGVGYGYTF
TGTGCCAGCAGCTTAGGAGTGGGGTATGGCTACACCTTC